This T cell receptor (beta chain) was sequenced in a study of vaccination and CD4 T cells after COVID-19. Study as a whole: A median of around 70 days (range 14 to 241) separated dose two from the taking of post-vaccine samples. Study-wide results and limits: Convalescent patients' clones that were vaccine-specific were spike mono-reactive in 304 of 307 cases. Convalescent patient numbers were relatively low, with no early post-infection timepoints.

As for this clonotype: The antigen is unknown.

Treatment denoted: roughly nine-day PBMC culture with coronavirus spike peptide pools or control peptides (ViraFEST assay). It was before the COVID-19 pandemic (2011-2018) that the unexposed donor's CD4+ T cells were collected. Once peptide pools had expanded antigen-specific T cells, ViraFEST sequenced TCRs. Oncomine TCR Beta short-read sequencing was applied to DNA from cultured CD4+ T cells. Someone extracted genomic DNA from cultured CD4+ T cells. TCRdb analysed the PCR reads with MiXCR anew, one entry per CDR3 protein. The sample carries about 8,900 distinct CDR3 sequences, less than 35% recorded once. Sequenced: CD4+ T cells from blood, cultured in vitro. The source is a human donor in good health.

The CDR3 nucleotides are TGTGCCAGCAGCCAAGATCCTAGCGGTCCCTACGAGCAGTACTTC. Its translation: CASSQDPSGPYEQYF. The rearrangement uses TRBV4-2 and TRBJ2-7, with 7 nucleotides matching TRBD2. CDR1 and CDR2 (germline): LGHNA, YNFKEQ. The CDR3 is made up of 15 amino acids. Trimming took 0 bases from V and 2 from J; bases not matched to a gene: 4.